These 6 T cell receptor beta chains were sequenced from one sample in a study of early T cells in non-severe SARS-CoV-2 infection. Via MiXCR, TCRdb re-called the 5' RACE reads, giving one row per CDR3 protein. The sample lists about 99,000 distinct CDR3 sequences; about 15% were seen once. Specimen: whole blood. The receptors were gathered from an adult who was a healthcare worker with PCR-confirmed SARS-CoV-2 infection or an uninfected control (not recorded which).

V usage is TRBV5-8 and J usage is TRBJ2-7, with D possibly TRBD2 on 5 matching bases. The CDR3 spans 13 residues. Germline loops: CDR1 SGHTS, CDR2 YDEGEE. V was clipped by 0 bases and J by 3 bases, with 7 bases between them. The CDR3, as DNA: TGTGCCAGCAGCTTGGATCGGGACTACGAGCAGTACTTC. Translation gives CASSLDRDYEQYF.

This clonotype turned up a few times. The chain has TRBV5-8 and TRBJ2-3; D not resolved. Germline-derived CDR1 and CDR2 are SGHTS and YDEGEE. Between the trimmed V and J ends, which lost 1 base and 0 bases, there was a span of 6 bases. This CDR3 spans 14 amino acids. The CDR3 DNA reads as TGTGCCAGCAGCTTGCCGCCCAGCACAGATACGCAGTATTTT. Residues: CASSLPPSTDTQYF.

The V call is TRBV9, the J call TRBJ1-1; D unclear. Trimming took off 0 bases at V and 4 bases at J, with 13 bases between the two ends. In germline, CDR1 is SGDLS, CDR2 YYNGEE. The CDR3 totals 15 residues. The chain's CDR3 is CASSVGGETGTEAFF. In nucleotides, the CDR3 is TGTGCCAGCAGCGTAGGTGGCGAGACGGGCACTGAAGCTTTCTTT.

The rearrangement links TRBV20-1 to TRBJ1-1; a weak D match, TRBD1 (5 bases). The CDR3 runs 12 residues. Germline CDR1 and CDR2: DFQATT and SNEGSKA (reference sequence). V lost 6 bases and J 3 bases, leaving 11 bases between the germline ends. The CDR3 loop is CSAGAGDTEAFF. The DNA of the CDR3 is TGCAGTGCAGGGGCTGGAGACACTGAAGCTTTCTTT.

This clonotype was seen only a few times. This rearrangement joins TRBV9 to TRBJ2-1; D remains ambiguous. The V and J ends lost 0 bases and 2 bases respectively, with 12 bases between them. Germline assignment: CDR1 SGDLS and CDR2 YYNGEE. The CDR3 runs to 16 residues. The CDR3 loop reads CASSVDPTEPYNEQFF. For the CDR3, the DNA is TGTGCCAGCAGCGTAGATCCAACGGAGCCCTACAATGAGCAGTTCTTC.

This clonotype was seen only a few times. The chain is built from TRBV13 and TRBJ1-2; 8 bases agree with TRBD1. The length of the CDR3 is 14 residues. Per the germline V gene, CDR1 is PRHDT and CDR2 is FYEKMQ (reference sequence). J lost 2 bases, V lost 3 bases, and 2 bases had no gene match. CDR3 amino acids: CASSLRQGNYGYTF. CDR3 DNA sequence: TGTGCCAGCAGCTTGAGACAGGGGAACTATGGCTACACCTTC.